A single sample gave rise to the 29 T cell receptor beta chains below, sequenced in a study of T-cell memory formation after mild COVID-19. TCRdb processed the 5' RACE reads anew with MiXCR; each CDR3 protein has one entry. The sample carries 350,000 to 500,000 distinct CDR3 sequences, around a quarter recorded once. Sample: PBMCs or a T cell subset sorted from them (not recorded which). The receptors derive from an adult woman who had mild COVID-19 (a few samples of this study predate the infection). Cell type and time point are not known.

The chain links TRBV7-7 to TRBJ2-1; 7 bases map to TRBD2. After removal of 4 bases from V and 1 base from J, the junction contained 4 bases not matched to a gene. Germline V lookup: CDR1 SSHAT, CDR2 FNYEAQ (reference sequence). The CDR3 runs 15 residues. Here the CDR3 DNA reads TGTGCCAGCAGCTCCGCGCGGGGGTCCTACAATGAGCAGTTCTTC. It is translated as CASSSARGSYNEQFF.

This clonotype appeared a few times. The chain combines TRBV2 with TRBJ2-3; D unclear. Deletions cut 8 bases from V and 2 bases from J, with 8 bases between. The CDR3 consists of 12 residues. Germline lookup yields CDR1 SNHLY and CDR2 FYNNEI. Here the CDR3 DNA reads TGTGCCAGCGACGGAGACACAGATACGCAGTATTTT. Protein product: CASDGDTDTQYF.

V and J are TRBV27 and TRBJ1-4; TRBD1 matches at 8 bases. The CDR3 is 16 residues long. Germline loops: CDR1 MNHEY, CDR2 SMNVEV (reference sequence). V trimming: 8 bases; J trimming: 6 bases; junction bases outside the gene matches: 14. CDR3 sequence reads: CASGDRGSPFYEKLFF. CDR3 bases: TGTGCCAGCGGCGACAGGGGATCGCCCTTTTATGAAAAACTGTTTTTT.

This clonotype was seen a few times. Here the CDR3 DNA reads TGCGCCAGCAGCCTTGCTATATTGGACACTGAAGCTTTCTTT. This codes for CASSLAILDTEAFF. The chain couples TRBV5-1 to TRBJ1-1; no reliable D call. V was trimmed by 4 bases and J by 3 bases, leaving 13 bases between them. Germline CDR1 is SGHRS and CDR2 is YFSETQ. The CDR3 runs 14 residues.

In its sample, this clonotype was seen many times. This chain uses TRBV2 with TRBJ2-7; TRBD1 is a possible D gene (5 bases). Per the germline V gene, CDR1 is SNHLY and CDR2 is FYNNEI. V was clipped by 3 bases and J by 1 base, with 13 bases between them. The CDR3 is 15 amino acids. The CDR3 spells CASSDLGPSSYEQYF. The CDR3 DNA reads TGTGCCAGCAGTGATTTGGGGCCTTCTTCCTACGAGCAGTACTTC.

The chain employs TRBV12-3 or TRBV12-4 and TRBJ1-1; D is unresolved. Between the trimmed V and J ends, which lost 5 bases and 1 base, there was a span of 11 bases. This CDR3 contains 14 residues. The CDR3 DNA follows: TGTGCCAGCAGTCCAAACTTGTGGAACACTGAAGCTTTCTTT. This encodes CASSPNLWNTEAFF.

This clonotype was seen more than once but under ten times. The gene calls are TRBV5-5 and TRBJ2-7; D perhaps matches TRBD1 (6 bases). This CDR3 contains 14 residues. The germline CDR1 and CDR2 sequences are SGHKS and YYEKEE (reference sequence). With 4 bases removed from V and 1 base from J, the gap between germline ends came to 12 bases. Here the CDR3 reads CASSPGHQSYEQYF. Written as DNA, the CDR3 is TGTGCCAGCAGCCCGGGACACCAATCCTACGAGCAGTACTTC.

The chain uses TRBV12-3 or TRBV12-4 and TRBJ2-7, with D perhaps matching TRBD1 (6 bases). The CDR3 consists of 18 residues. Trimming stripped 2 bases from V and 1 base from J, with 21 bases between. CDR3 region: CASSLLYPMRGYSYEQYF. DNA for the CDR3: TGTGCCAGCAGTTTACTATATCCAATGAGGGGGTATTCCTACGAGCAGTACTTC.

This clonotype was seen more than once but under ten times. This rearrangement joins TRBV5-1 to TRBJ2-7; 11 bases line up with TRBD2. This CDR3 comprises 15 residues. Germline-derived CDR1 and CDR2 are SGHRS and YFSETQ. Unmatched junction bases numbered 9, after V lost 3 bases and J lost 7 bases. CDR3 loop: CASSSVTSGGGEQYF. The CDR3 DNA sequence: TGCGCCAGCAGCTCGGTAACTAGCGGGGGCGGGGAGCAGTACTTC.

This clonotype occurred a few times. The J gene is TRBJ1-2, the V gene TRBV29-1, with D maybe TRBD1 (6 bases). The CDR3 runs to 13 residues. Germline lookup yields CDR1 SQVTM and CDR2 ANQGSEA. The ends were cut back, 7 bases at V and 0 bases at J, with 12 bases in the middle. The CDR3 nucleotides read TGCAGCGGTCTGGACAGCCCTAACTATGGCTACACCTTC. It is translated as CSGLDSPNYGYTF.

This clonotype has only one observation. V and J are TRBV12-3 or TRBV12-4 and TRBJ2-1; D not resolved. V was clipped by 6 bases and J by 0 bases, with 24 bases between them. The CDR3 is made up of 19 amino acids. The CDR3 loop reads CASSSRRRSVRSSYNEQFF. CDR3 DNA sequence: TGTGCCAGCAGCTCACGGCGTCGGTCAGTAAGGAGCTCCTACAATGAGCAGTTCTTC.

This clonotype was recorded a few times. The chain employs TRBV5-1 and TRBJ2-1, with a weak D call TRBD1 (5 bases). In germline, CDR1 is SGHRS, CDR2 YFSETQ. There are 14 residues in the CDR3. Trimming removed 0 bases at V and 10 bases at J, with 14 bases between. In DNA, the CDR3 is TGCGCCAGCAGCTTGGGGGCCGCTAGGGGAGAGCAGTTCTTC. Its protein is CASSLGAARGEQFF. Looking up the rest from reference TRBV5-1 and TRBJ2-1 gives the full variable domain: KAGVTQTPRYLIKTRGQQVTLSCSPISGHRSVSWYQQTPGQGLQFLFEYFSETQRNKGNFPGRFSGRQFSNSRSEMNVSTLELGDSALYLCASSLGAARGEQFFGPGTRLTVL.

This clonotype was seen a handful of times. The J gene is TRBJ1-5, the V gene TRBV12-3 or TRBV12-4; no definite D call. The V end was cut by 6 bases, the J end by 7 bases, with 13 bases between. The CDR3 spans 13 residues. The CDR3 sequence is CASRRTLGQPQHF. CDR3 nucleotide sequence: TGTGCCAGCAGACGAACTTTAGGCCAGCCCCAGCATTTT.

This chain joins TRBV4-1 and TRBJ1-5, with D maybe TRBD1 (5 bases). From germline, CDR1 is MGHRA and CDR2 YSYEKL. The CDR3 covers 15 residues. Trimming pared 1 base from V and 2 bases from J, leaving 9 bases between. Here the CDR3 reads CASSQAGGGNQPQHF. The CDR3 bases are TGCGCCAGCAGCCAAGCTGGGGGTGGCAATCAGCCCCAGCATTTT.

The CDR3 nucleotides read TGTGCCAGCAGCTTAATGGGACAGGGCAGCAATCAGCCCCAGCATTTT. Its protein product is CASSLMGQGSNQPQHF. The chain links TRBV7-9 to TRBJ1-5, with TRBD1 matching over 9 bases. This CDR3 is built from 16 residues. Germline V gives CDR1 SEHNR, CDR2 FQNEAQ (reference sequence). The V gene end was trimmed by 2 bases and the J gene end by 1 base; junction bases not matched to a gene: 3.

The rearrangement joins TRBV10-3 to TRBJ2-1; 16 bases are shared with TRBD2. The junction had 6 bases not matched to a gene; V was cut back by 4 bases and J by 9 bases. Germline V gene lookup returns CDR1 ENHRY and CDR2 SYGVKD. CDR3 length: 16 amino acids. The CDR3 bases are TGTGCCATCAGTGCGGGACTAGCGGGGGGGCCGGCTGAGCAGTTCTTC. Translating gives CAISAGLAGGPAEQFF.

This chain joins TRBV3-1 and TRBJ2-1; D gene uncertain. CDR1 and CDR2 (germline): LGHDT, YNNKEL (reference sequence). Deletions cut 1 base from V and 7 bases from J, with 5 bases between. The CDR3 sequence is 12 residues long. The CDR3 here is CASSQGKNEQFF. For the CDR3, the DNA is TGTGCCAGCAGCCAAGGCAAGAATGAGCAGTTCTTC.

This clonotype was counted a few times. The chain employs TRBV15 and TRBJ2-1; TRBD2 matches at 8 bases. Germline CDR1 is LNHNV and CDR2 is YYDKDF (reference sequence). V shed 1 base, J shed 7 bases, and the junction held 6 bases outside the gene matches. The CDR3 extends over 15 amino acids. CDR3 sequence: CATSRGLALRNEQFF. The CDR3, as DNA: TGTGCCACCAGCAGAGGACTAGCGTTACGGAATGAGCAGTTCTTC.

This clonotype was seen more than once but under ten times. The chain is built from TRBV6-1 and TRBJ2-5; D uncertain. Trimming took 6 bases from V and 5 from J, leaving 13 bases between them. Germline loops: CDR1 MNHNS, CDR2 SASEGT. The CDR3 spans 13 residues. The CDR3 loop reads CASSPDLWETQYF. CDR3 bases: TGTGCCAGCAGCCCCGACCTCTGGGAGACCCAGTACTTC.

V gene TRBV5-1 combines with J gene TRBJ1-3; D is unclear. Between the trimmed V and J ends, which lost 0 bases and 2 bases, there was a span of 12 bases. Germline CDR1 SGHRS, CDR2 YFSETQ. The CDR3 loop spans 16 amino acids. This chain's CDR3 is CASSLAGPAPGNTIYF. In DNA, the CDR3 is TGCGCCAGCAGCTTGGCCGGTCCAGCGCCTGGAAACACCATATATTTT.

The chain combines TRBV2 with TRBJ2-5; 11 positions agree with TRBD2. The germline V gene encodes CDR1 SNHLY and CDR2 FYNNEI. This CDR3 contains 16 residues. V was pared by 1 base and J by 1 base, with 2 bases of the junction left unmatched. CDR3 protein: CASSEGLAGLQETQYF. CDR3 in DNA: TGTGCCAGCAGTGAAGGACTAGCGGGGCTCCAAGAGACCCAGTACTTC.

This clonotype was observed a handful of times. CDR3 nucleotides: TGTGCCAGCAGTAAACTAGCGGGAGGCTACAATGAGCAGTTCTTC. This codes for CASSKLAGGYNEQFF. The genes are TRBV27 and TRBJ2-1; 12 nucleotides match TRBD2. CDR3 size: 15 residues. V dropped 5 bases and J dropped 3; count of bases not matched to a gene: 2. Germline loops: CDR1 MNHEY, CDR2 SMNVEV (reference sequence).

This clonotype was detected many times. The CDR3 reads CASSQSPRDEQYF. CDR3 bases: TGTGCCAGCAGCCAAAGCCCGAGAGACGAGCAGTACTTC. This chain uses TRBV7-9 with TRBJ2-7; D is ambiguous. CDR1 is SEHNR and CDR2 is FQNEAQ in the germline V gene (reference sequence). V gave up 5 bases and J gave up 5 bases, with 13 bases separating them. CDR3 length: 13 amino acids.

The chain has TRBV7-2 and TRBJ1-1; D is perhaps TRBD1 (6 bases). The V gene lost 1 base and the J gene lost 5 bases, with 11 bases spanning the gap. Germline CDR1 reads SGHTA; CDR2 reads FQGNSA. The CDR3 is 14 residues long. The CDR3 sequence: CASSLDRAKTEAFF. CDR3 nucleotide sequence: TGTGCCAGCAGCTTAGACAGGGCCAAGACTGAAGCTTTCTTT.

This rearrangement joins TRBV5-1 to TRBJ2-2; D may be TRBD1 or TRBD2 (5 bases each). Germline lookup yields CDR1 SGHRS and CDR2 YFSETQ. This CDR3 is 16 amino acids long. The V and J ends lost 6 bases and 0 bases respectively, with 15 bases between them. The CDR3 sequence is CASNSRGDTNTGELFF. CDR3 DNA sequence: TGCGCCAGCAATAGTAGGGGAGACACGAACACCGGGGAGCTGTTTTTT.

The chain carries TRBV9 and TRBJ2-1; 11 bases match TRBD2. Germline V lookup: CDR1 SGDLS, CDR2 YYNGEE. The length of the CDR3 is 16 residues. V lost 3 bases, J lost 4 bases, and 6 bases stayed unmatched. CDR3 in DNA: TGTGCCAGCAGCGCGATCCTAGCGGGGGGTTACAATGAGCAGTTCTTC. This sequence encodes CASSAILAGGYNEQFF.

This clonotype was picked up a small number of times. The chain recombines TRBV5-5 with TRBJ1-2; TRBD1 matches 8 bases. After removal of 6 bases from V and 3 bases from J, the junction contained 13 bases not matched to a gene. There are 16 residues in the CDR3. Looked up from germline, CDR1 is SGHKS and CDR2 is YYEKEE (reference sequence). The CDR3 bases are TGTGCCAGCAAGAAAGTTACAGGGGGGCGAGACTATGGCTACACCTTC. Amino acids: CASKKVTGGRDYGYTF.

This sequence joins TRBV27 and TRBJ1-4, with D perhaps matching TRBD1 (5 bases). This CDR3 has 15 residues. With 5 bases removed from V and 14 bases from J, the gap between germline ends came to 24 bases. From germline, CDR1 is MNHEY and CDR2 SMNVEV (reference sequence). CDR3 bases: TGTGCCAGCAGTGGGGTTTCTACAGGATCTCGTAGTCTGTTTTTT. Its translation: CASSGVSTGSRSLFF.

The rearrangement links TRBV12-3 or TRBV12-4 to TRBJ2-3, with D hard to call. The CDR3 has 13 amino acids. Between the trimmed V and J ends, which lost 5 bases and 3 bases, there was a span of 9 bases. CDR3 in amino acids: CASSRSPTDTQYF. DNA of the CDR3: TGTGCCAGCAGTCGTAGCCCGACAGATACGCAGTATTTT.